Shown below are 17 T cell receptor beta chains from a single sample sequenced in a study of CD8 T cells in ankylosing spondylitis. General study results and limits: Within ankylosing spondylitis blood, a TCR beta motif made up of eight or nine highly homologous variants appeared to be characteristic.

TCRdb re-called the 5' RACE reads with MiXCR, one entry per CDR3 protein. This table holds about 440,000 distinct CDR3 sequences, roughly 18% found once. The antigens for these receptors are not known. The sample consisted of blood, either unsorted or a sorted T cell fraction (not recorded which). These receptors were taken from a male donor with ankylosing spondylitis.

The CDR3 DNA is TGTGCCACCAGCAGACCGGGACATCTGTACGAGCAGTACTTC. Its protein is CATSRPGHLYEQYF. V is TRBV15 and J is TRBJ2-7; D is perhaps TRBD1 (6 bases). Germline-derived CDR1 and CDR2 are LNHNV and YYDKDF (reference sequence). Trimming removed 2 bases at V and 4 bases at J, with 12 bases between. The CDR3 loop spans 14 amino acids.

This clonotype showed up just a few times. The chain employs TRBV5-1 and TRBJ2-5; weak D call: TRBD2 (6 bases). This CDR3 spans 13 amino acids. The V end was cut by 4 bases, the J end by 2 bases, with 9 bases between. Germline CDR1 is SGHRS and CDR2 is YFSETQ. CDR3 loop: CASSASGQETQYF. The DNA for the CDR3 is TGCGCCAGCAGCGCAAGCGGGCAAGAGACCCAGTACTTC. Filled out from reference TRBV5-1 and TRBJ2-5, the complete variable domain reads KAGVTQTPRYLIKTRGQQVTLSCSPISGHRSVSWYQQTPGQGLQFLFEYFSETQRNKGNFPGRFSGRQFSNSRSEMNVSTLELGDSALYLCASSASGQETQYFGPGTRLLVL.

V is TRBV12-3 or TRBV12-4 and J is TRBJ1-2; no reliable D call. The CDR3 consists of 13 residues. V was cut by 3 bases and J by 2 bases, with 7 bases left in between. DNA for the CDR3: TGTGCCAGCAGTTTGAAGATAAACTATGGCTACACCTTC. It specifies CASSLKINYGYTF.

The table lists this clonotype with a few counts. V is TRBV29-1 and J is TRBJ2-3; D possibly corresponds to TRBD2 (5 bases). Germline V CDR1 and CDR2: SQVTM, ANQGSEA. Trimming left V 7 bases short and J 2 bases short, with 13 bases between. The CDR3 consists of 13 residues. The CDR3 is CSGDPGTTDTQYF. CDR3 nucleotide sequence: TGCAGCGGGGATCCGGGAACCACAGATACGCAGTATTTT.

This chain uses TRBV7-3 with TRBJ2-2, with 8 bases aligning to TRBD2. This CDR3 contains 21 residues. Germline values: CDR1 SGHTA, CDR2 FQGTGA. J gave up 2 bases and V 1 base, and 18 bases lay outside the gene matches. In DNA form, the CDR3 reads TGTGCCAGCAGCTTAAAGGAGGGCGGGCTAGCGGGCACCTTAAACACCGGGGAGCTGTTTTTT. Translation gives CASSLKEGGLAGTLNTGELFF.

In this sample, this clonotype turned up many times. This chain uses TRBV7-2 with TRBJ2-7; maybe TRBD1 (6 bases). CDR1 is SGHTA, CDR2 FQGNSA, per germline. V gave up 3 bases and J gave up 2 bases, with 8 bases separating them. CDR3 length: 13 amino acids. The CDR3 region is CASSFTGTYEQYF. CDR3 coding DNA: TGTGCCAGCAGCTTTACAGGGACCTACGAGCAGTACTTC.

This chain joins TRBV24-1 and TRBJ2-7; TRBD2 might be the D (5 bases). Germline assignment: CDR1 KGHDR and CDR2 SFDVKD. This CDR3 region has 13 residues. V dropped 3 bases and J dropped 6 bases, with 11 bases sitting between them. The CDR3 nucleotides are TGTGCCACCAGTGATCACGGAGGAGGCGAGCAGTACTTC. This encodes CATSDHGGGEQYF.

This clonotype was counted between two and nine times. This chain uses TRBV14 with TRBJ2-5; 8 nucleotides agree with TRBD1. Per germline, CDR1 SGHDN and CDR2 FVKESK. With V trimmed by 0 bases and J by 9 bases, 12 bases remained unmatched. The CDR3 has 16 residues. The CDR3 reads CASSQDTGTGLLAQYF. The CDR3, as DNA: TGTGCCAGCAGCCAAGACACCGGGACAGGACTATTGGCCCAGTACTTC.

The J gene is TRBJ1-1, the V gene TRBV4-1, with a tentative D call TRBD1 (5 bases). The CDR3 runs 14 residues. The V end was cut by 1 base, the J end by 3 bases, with 9 bases between. Germline assignment: CDR1 MGHRA and CDR2 YSYEKL. CDR3 sequence reads: CASSQAQGYTEAFF. Written as DNA, the CDR3 is TGCGCCAGCAGCCAAGCCCAGGGCTACACTGAAGCTTTCTTT.

The J gene is TRBJ2-1, the V gene TRBV2; D is unresolved. The CDR3 spans 11 residues. CDR1 and CDR2 (germline): SNHLY, FYNNEI. Trimming shortened V by 2 bases and J by 9 bases, and 5 bases separated the two germline ends. CDR3 nucleotide sequence: TGTGCCAGCAGTGAACTGGGTGAGCAGTTCTTC. Translated: CASSELGEQFF.

In its sample, this clonotype was seen many times. The rearrangement links TRBV5-1 to TRBJ2-1; 11 nucleotides line up with TRBD2. Trimming at V came to 1 base and at J to 5 bases, leaving 2 bases not matched to a gene. The CDR3 is made up of 15 amino acids. Germline CDR1 and CDR2: SGHRS and YFSETQ. The CDR3, as DNA: TGCGCCAGCAGCTTGATAGCGGGAGGGGACAATGAGCAGTTCTTC. Translating it yields CASSLIAGGDNEQFF.

This clonotype was detected many times. The chain joins TRBV6-5 to TRBJ1-5, with D hard to call. CDR3 length: 15 residues. Trimming shortened V by 0 bases and J by 0 bases, and 6 bases separated the two germline ends. CDR1 is MNHEY and CDR2 is SVGAGI in the germline V gene. In nucleotides, the CDR3 is TGTGCCAGCAGTTACTCGCGCGATAGCAATCAGCCCCAGCATTTT. Its translation: CASSYSRDSNQPQHF.

The chain is built from TRBV7-2 and TRBJ1-1, with a possible D match to TRBD1 (6 bases). Germline V CDR1 and CDR2: SGHTA, FQGNSA. This CDR3 has 14 amino acids. Deletions cut 4 bases from V and 5 bases from J, with 14 bases between. In DNA, the CDR3 is TGTGCCAGCAGCTCAAACAGGGTGGGAACTGAAGCTTTCTTT. Translated, it gives CASSSNRVGTEAFF.

This clonotype was picked up a small number of times. V usage is TRBV9 and J usage is TRBJ2-7; D call uncertain. The V end lost 4 bases, the J end lost 0 bases, and 11 bases lay between the germline ends. Per the germline V gene, CDR1 is SGDLS and CDR2 is YYNGEE. The CDR3 length is 14 residues. CDR3 protein: CASSPQFSSYEQYF. CDR3 in DNA: TGTGCCAGCAGCCCCCAATTTAGCTCCTACGAGCAGTACTTC.

The rearrangement links TRBV20-1 to TRBJ2-5, with TRBD2 matching over 10 bases. Looked up from germline, CDR1 is DFQATT and CDR2 is SNEGSKA (reference sequence). The ends lost 3 bases at V and 5 bases at J; junction bases unmatched: 9. The CDR3 totals 15 residues. CDR3 DNA: TGCAGTGCTAGTATAATAGCGGGAGGTGAGGAGACCCAGTACTTC. As protein: CSASIIAGGEETQYF.

The chain is built from TRBV2 and TRBJ2-1; D not certain. V lost 6 bases and J 8 bases, leaving 8 bases between the germline ends. Per the germline V gene, CDR1 is SNHLY and CDR2 is FYNNEI. The length of the CDR3 is 11 residues. CDR3 nucleotides: TGTGCCAGCAGGCAGTCCTATGAGCAGTTCTTC. It yields the protein CASRQSYEQFF.

The rearrangement joins TRBV3-1 to TRBJ2-7; TRBD1 matches 9 bases. This CDR3 region has 13 residues. CDR1 LGHDT and CDR2 YNNKEL come from the germline V gene (reference sequence). J lost 6 bases, V lost 3 bases, and 3 bases had no gene match. CDR3 nucleotides: TGTGCCAGCAGCCAGAGGACAGGGGTCGAGCAGTACTTC. Its translation is CASSQRTGVEQYF.